The clone carrying this T cell receptor beta chain was counted at least ten times. Its antigen is unidentified. These data belong to a study of T cells after yellow fever vaccination. The study, taken as a whole, reports: A limited proportion of clonotypes was detected within both the CD4 and CD8 compartments.

TCR cDNA, made by 5'RACE template switching, carried an added universal primer site and UMIs. Via MiXCR, TCRdb re-called the 5' RACE reads, giving one row per CDR3 protein. The table records some 200,000 distinct CDR3 sequences, approximately 9.9% of them present only once. The CDR3 contains 15 residues. Germline CDR1 reads KGHDR; CDR2 reads SFDVKD. V lost 6 bases, J lost 5 bases, and 4 bases stayed unmatched. The chain couples TRBV24-1 to TRBJ2-1, with 12 positions matching TRBD2. Sequences were derived from CD8+ T cells sorted from PBMCs, sampled 15 days after the yellow fever booster vaccination. The clonotype originates from a young man who received the YFV17D yellow fever vaccine. This chain's CDR3 is CATSSRTSGDNEQFF. The CDR3, as DNA: TGTGCCACCAGTTCAAGGACTAGCGGGGACAATGAGCAGTTCTTC.